The 16 T cell receptor beta chains below come from one sample, sequenced in a study of post-analysis software for immune sequencing data. These receptors' targets are unknown. Broader study findings: The five TRBV segments detected at higher frequency in patients than in controls included TRBV5-6, TRBV5-1 and TRBV20-1.

Presence of unique molecular identifiers characterized the TCR beta cDNA libraries. TCRdb itself ran the PCR reads through MiXCR, one entry per CDR3 protein. The sample contains roughly 800,000 distinct CDR3 sequences, 35% to 55% of which appear only once. The sequenced sample was blood. These receptors originate from a girl between 10 and 17 years old with multiple sclerosis.

The genes are TRBV29-1 and TRBJ1-1, with D maybe TRBD1 (6 bases). V was shortened by 3 bases and J by 1 base, with 9 bases between the two germline ends. The germline gives CDR1 SQVTM, CDR2 ANQGSEA. The CDR3 runs to 13 residues. The CDR3 bases are TGCAGCGTTGAGGGACACGGGAACACTGAAGCTTTCTTT. Translating gives CSVEGHGNTEAFF.

The V and J genes are TRBV6-1 and TRBJ2-3, with TRBD2 identical over 10 bases. Germline V gene sequence: CDR1 MNHNS, CDR2 SASEGT. V dropped 7 bases and J dropped 0; count of bases not matched to a gene: 22. This CDR3 is 21 amino acids long. CDR3 bases: TGTGCCAGCACCTACGGGACTAGCGCGCAAGGGCCCCCGATCAGCACAGATACGCAGTATTTT. Translation gives CASTYGTSAQGPPISTDTQYF.

The rearrangement uses TRBV27 and TRBJ2-1; D may be TRBD1 (5 bases). The germline V and J ends were trimmed by 5 bases and 9 bases, with 14 bases remaining between them. Germline values: CDR1 MNHEY, CDR2 SMNVEV (reference sequence). The CDR3 length is 13 residues. The CDR3 DNA sequence: TGTGCCAGCAGTGCCCAGGGTAGGGGTGAGCAGTTCTTC. Its protein is CASSAQGRGEQFF.

This clonotype was counted between two and nine times. The chain links TRBV10-3 to TRBJ2-6; no reliable D call. Per germline, CDR1 ENHRY and CDR2 SYGVKD. This CDR3 spans 17 amino acids. Trimming took 6 bases from V and 0 from J, leaving 15 bases between them. The CDR3 coding sequence is TGTGCCATCAGGGGTAGGGCCCAGGTCTCTGGGGCCAACGTCCTGACTTTC. Translation gives CAIRGRAQVSGANVLTF.

Here the CDR3 DNA reads TGTGCCACCCGGGACACCGCCTTTCCAGATACGCAGTATTTT. Translated, it gives CATRDTAFPDTQYF. This chain links TRBV24-1 with TRBJ2-3; weak D call: TRBD1 (6 bases). The V gene's germline CDR1 is KGHDR and CDR2 SFDVKD. There are 14 residues in the CDR3. V gave up 9 bases and J gave up 4 bases, with 16 bases separating them.

This chain connects TRBV20-1 to TRBJ2-1; a weak D match, TRBD2 (5 bases). V was shortened by 0 bases and J by 9 bases, with 12 bases between the two germline ends. Germline values: CDR1 DFQATT, CDR2 SNEGSKA (reference sequence). The CDR3 runs to 13 residues. The CDR3 DNA follows: TGCAGTGCTAGAGAGATGTCCGCGGGTGAGCAGTTCTTC. This translates into CSAREMSAGEQFF.

The rearrangement joins TRBV4-1 to TRBJ2-3; possible D gene TRBD2, 6 bases. The CDR3 loop spans 14 amino acids. The germline gives CDR1 MGHRA, CDR2 YSYEKL. V was cut by 4 bases and J by 4 bases, with 12 bases left in between. Here the CDR3 reads CASSRTIDPDTQYF. In nucleotides, the CDR3 is TGCGCCAGCAGCCGGACTATTGATCCAGATACGCAGTATTTT.

The V and J genes are TRBV15 and TRBJ2-1; 10 nucleotides agree with TRBD2. After removal of 8 bases from V and 6 bases from J, the junction contained 10 bases not matched to a gene. CDR1 LNHNV and CDR2 YYDKDF come from the germline V gene (reference sequence). This CDR3 has 15 amino acids. The CDR3 loop is CATRRQREGPNEQFF. The CDR3 DNA sequence: TGTGCCACCCGAAGGCAGCGGGAGGGCCCCAATGAGCAGTTCTTC.

This clonotype came up a few times. This rearrangement joins TRBV15 to TRBJ2-1; no clear D. V shed 1 base and J shed 3 bases, with 10 bases lying between them. This CDR3 is built from 15 residues. Germline CDR1 is LNHNV and CDR2 is YYDKDF (reference sequence). The CDR3 region is CATSRASASYNEQFF. DNA for the CDR3: TGTGCCACCAGCAGAGCCTCGGCGAGCTACAATGAGCAGTTCTTC.

This chain links TRBV5-1 with TRBJ2-6, with a weak D call TRBD1 (6 bases). Germline values: CDR1 SGHRS, CDR2 YFSETQ. V was trimmed by 3 bases and J by 0 bases, leaving 13 bases between them. CDR3 size: 17 residues. CDR3 loop: CASSSGTPLSGANVLTF. The CDR3 bases are TGCGCCAGCAGCTCCGGGACACCCCTCTCTGGGGCCAACGTCCTGACTTTC.

This clonotype has only a few counts. The chain combines TRBV9 with TRBJ2-1; 11 bases are shared with TRBD2. The CDR3 covers 16 residues. Germline V CDR1 and CDR2: SGDLS, YYNGEE. J lost 9 bases, V lost 0 bases, and 8 bases had no gene match. The chain's CDR3 is CASSVAGLAVQSEQFF. In DNA, the CDR3 is TGTGCCAGCAGCGTAGCGGGACTAGCGGTCCAGAGTGAGCAGTTCTTC.

V is TRBV9 and J is TRBJ1-2; a weak D match, TRBD1 (5 bases). CDR3 size: 15 residues. V lost 3 bases and J 7 bases, leaving 19 bases between the germline ends. CDR1 and CDR2 (germline): SGDLS, YYNGEE. The CDR3 loop reads CASSELPSGAFGYTF. The CDR3 DNA reads as TGTGCCAGCAGCGAACTACCCTCTGGGGCGTTTGGCTACACCTTC.

Details on this clonotype: An end of the junction differs from the germline gene, which may be a read error. Here the CDR3 reads CASSLERDTFSGANVPTF. In DNA, the CDR3 is TGTGCCAGCAGCTTAGAGAGGGACACATTCTCTGGGGCCAACGTCCCGACTTTC. The chain uses TRBV7-2 and TRBJ2-6; D possibly corresponds to TRBD1 (6 bases). The CDR3 is 18 residues long. CDR1 is SGHTA and CDR2 is FQGNSA in the germline V gene.

The V call is TRBV7-2, the J call TRBJ2-7; 8 bases are a match to TRBD2. Germline CDR1 and CDR2: SGHTA and FQGNSA. The CDR3 spans 16 residues. V was pared by 1 base and J by 2 bases, with 7 bases of the junction left unmatched. The CDR3, as DNA: TGTGCCAGCAGCTTAGTCGTACTAGCGGAGACCTACGAGCAGTACTTC. The encoded protein is CASSLVVLAETYEQYF.

J is TRBJ2-7 and V is TRBV6-5; D unclear. The germline V gene has CDR1 MNHEY and CDR2 SVGAGI. The CDR3 spans 14 residues. V lost 7 bases and J 4 bases, leaving 17 bases between the germline ends. For the CDR3, the DNA is TGTGCCAGCAAAGACGGGCCACCGCTATACGAGCAGTACTTC. Residues: CASKDGPPLYEQYF.

The chain links TRBV29-1 to TRBJ2-5; 8 bases fit TRBD2. This CDR3 has 14 amino acids. The germline V gene encodes CDR1 SQVTM and CDR2 ANQGSEA. The V gene end was trimmed by 5 bases and the J gene end by 5 bases; junction bases not matched to a gene: 10. The DNA of the CDR3 is TGCAGCGTTCTTCAAGCGGGAGCTAGTGAGACCCAGTACTTC. It yields the protein CSVLQAGASETQYF.